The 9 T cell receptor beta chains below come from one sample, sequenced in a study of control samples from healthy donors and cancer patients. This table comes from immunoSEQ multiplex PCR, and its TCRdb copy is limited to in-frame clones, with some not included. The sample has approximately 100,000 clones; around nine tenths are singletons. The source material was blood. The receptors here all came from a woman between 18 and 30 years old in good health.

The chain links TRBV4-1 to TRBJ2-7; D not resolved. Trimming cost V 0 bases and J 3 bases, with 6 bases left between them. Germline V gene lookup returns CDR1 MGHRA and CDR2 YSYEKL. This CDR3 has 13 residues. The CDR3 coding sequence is TGCGCCAGCAGCCAAGAAAGGGTCTACGAGCAGTACTTC. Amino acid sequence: CASSQERVYEQYF.

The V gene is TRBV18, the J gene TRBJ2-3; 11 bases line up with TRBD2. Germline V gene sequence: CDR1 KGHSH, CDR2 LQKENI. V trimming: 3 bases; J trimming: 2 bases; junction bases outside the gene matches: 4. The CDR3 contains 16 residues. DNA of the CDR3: TGTGCCAGCTCACCCGCTAGCGGGGGGTACACAGATACGCAGTATTTT. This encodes CASSPASGGYTDTQYF.

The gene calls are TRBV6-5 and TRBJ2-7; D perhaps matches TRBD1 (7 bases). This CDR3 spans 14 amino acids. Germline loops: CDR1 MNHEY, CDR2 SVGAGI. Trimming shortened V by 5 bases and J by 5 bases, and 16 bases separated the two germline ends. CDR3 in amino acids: CASSPAGQNNEQYF. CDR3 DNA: TGTGCCAGCAGTCCGGCGGGACAGAACAACGAGCAGTACTTC.

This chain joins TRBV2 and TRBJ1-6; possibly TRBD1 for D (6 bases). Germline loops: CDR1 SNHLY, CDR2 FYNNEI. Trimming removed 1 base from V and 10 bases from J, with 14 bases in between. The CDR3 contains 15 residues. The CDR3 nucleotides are TGTGCCAGCAGTGAAGGAGGGGGGAAGTGGTCACCCCTCCACTTT. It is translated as CASSEGGGKWSPLHF.

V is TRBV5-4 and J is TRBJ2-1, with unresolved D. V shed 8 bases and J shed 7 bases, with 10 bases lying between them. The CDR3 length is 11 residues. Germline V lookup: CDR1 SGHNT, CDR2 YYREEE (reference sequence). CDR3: CASVRYNEQFF. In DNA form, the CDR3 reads TGTGCCAGTGTTAGGTATAATGAGCAGTTCTTC. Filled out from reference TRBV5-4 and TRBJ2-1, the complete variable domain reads ETGVTQSPTHLIKTRGQQVTLRCSSQSGHNTVSWYQQALGQGPQFIFQYYREEENGRGNFPPRFSGLQFPNYSSELNVNALELDDSALYLCASVRYNEQFFGPGTRLTVL.

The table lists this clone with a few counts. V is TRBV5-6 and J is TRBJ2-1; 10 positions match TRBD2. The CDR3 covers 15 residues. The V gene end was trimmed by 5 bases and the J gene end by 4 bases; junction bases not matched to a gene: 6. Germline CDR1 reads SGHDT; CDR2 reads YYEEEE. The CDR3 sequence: CASSQWTSGYNEQFF. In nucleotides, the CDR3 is TGTGCCAGCAGTCAATGGACTAGCGGATACAATGAGCAGTTCTTC.

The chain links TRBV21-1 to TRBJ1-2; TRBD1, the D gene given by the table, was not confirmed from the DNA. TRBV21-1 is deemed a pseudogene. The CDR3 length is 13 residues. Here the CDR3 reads CASTTRQNYGYTF. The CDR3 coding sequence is TGTGCCAGCACGACCCGACAGAACTATGGCTACACCTTC.

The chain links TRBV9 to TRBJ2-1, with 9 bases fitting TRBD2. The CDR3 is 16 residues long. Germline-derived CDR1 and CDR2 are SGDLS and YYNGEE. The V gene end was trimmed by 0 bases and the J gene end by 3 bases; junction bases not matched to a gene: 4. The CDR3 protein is CASSVGLAGLYNEQFF. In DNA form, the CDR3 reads TGTGCCAGCAGCGTAGGGCTAGCGGGGCTCTACAATGAGCAGTTCTTC. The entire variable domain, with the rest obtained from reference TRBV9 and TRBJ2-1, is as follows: DSGVTQTPKHLITATGQRVTLRCSPRSGDLSVYWYQQSLDQGLQFLIQYYNGEERAKGNILERFSAQQFPDLHSELNLSSLELGDSALYFCASSVGLAGLYNEQFFGPGTRLTVL.

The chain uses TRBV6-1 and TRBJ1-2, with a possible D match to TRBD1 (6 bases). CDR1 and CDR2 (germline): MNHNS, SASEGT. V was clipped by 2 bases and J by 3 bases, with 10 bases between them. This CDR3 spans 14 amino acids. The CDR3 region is CASSELRGDYGYTF. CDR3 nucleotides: TGTGCCAGCAGTGAATTGAGGGGGGACTATGGCTACACCTTC.